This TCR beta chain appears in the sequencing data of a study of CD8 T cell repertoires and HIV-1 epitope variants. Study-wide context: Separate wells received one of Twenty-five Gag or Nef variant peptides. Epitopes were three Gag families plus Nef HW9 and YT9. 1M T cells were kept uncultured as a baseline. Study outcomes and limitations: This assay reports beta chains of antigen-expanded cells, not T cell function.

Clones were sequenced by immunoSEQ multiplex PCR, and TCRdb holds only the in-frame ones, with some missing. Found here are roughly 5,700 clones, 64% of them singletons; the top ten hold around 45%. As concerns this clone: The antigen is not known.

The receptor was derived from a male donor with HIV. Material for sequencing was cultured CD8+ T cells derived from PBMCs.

Here the CDR3 DNA reads TGTGCCAGCAGCCAACAGGACAGCTATGGCTACACCTTC. Its translation: CASSQQDSYGYTF. V usage is TRBV14 and J usage is TRBJ1-2; D is possibly TRBD1 (6 bases). Trimming took 2 bases from V and 4 from J, leaving 8 bases between them. This CDR3 spans 13 amino acids. Germline CDR1 and CDR2: SGHDN and FVKESK. Full variable domain (missing parts from reference TRBV14 and TRBJ1-2): EAGVTQFPSHSVIEKGQTVTLRCDPISGHDNLYWYRRVMGKEIKFLLHFVKESKQDESGMPNNRFLAERTGGTYSTLKVQPAELEDSGVYFCASSQQDSYGYTFGSGTRLTVV.